This TCR beta chain emerged from a study of molecular identifiers for immune sequencing clone quantification. One entry per CDR3 protein, called by TCRdb with MiXCR from the PCR reads. The profile covers over 300,000 distinct CDR3 sequences, with roughly a quarter appearing a single time and 0.65% to 0.75% taken by the ten largest. Study-wide findings and caveats: Spiked Jurkat TCR RNA equal to one cell could reportedly be picked out among some 1 million naive cells. Clonotypes topping 20 RNA copies carried over 97% of effector molecules but under 1% of naive ones.

Deletions cut 4 bases from V and 0 bases from J, with 9 bases between. The V gene's germline CDR1 is MGHRA and CDR2 YSYEKL. This CDR3 region has 14 residues. As CD8+CD4-CCR7+CD45RA+ cells, naive CD8 T cells were sorted. A remark on this clonotype: Its antigen is not known. Given a much more abundant clone one base away, this may be a read error.

This receptor was taken from a human donor in good health. Some libraries in this study had Jurkat cell RNA spiked in. Sample: naive CD8+ T cells from blood, with Jurkat cell RNA spiked in. Sample subset: FACS-sorted CD8+CD4-CCR7+CD45RA+ naive T cells. The chain couples TRBV4-1 to TRBJ2-5; no clear D gene. CDR3 sequence: CASSRVTDQETQYF. CDR3 in DNA: TGCGCCAGCAGCCGAGTTACAGACCAAGAGACCCAGTACTTC.